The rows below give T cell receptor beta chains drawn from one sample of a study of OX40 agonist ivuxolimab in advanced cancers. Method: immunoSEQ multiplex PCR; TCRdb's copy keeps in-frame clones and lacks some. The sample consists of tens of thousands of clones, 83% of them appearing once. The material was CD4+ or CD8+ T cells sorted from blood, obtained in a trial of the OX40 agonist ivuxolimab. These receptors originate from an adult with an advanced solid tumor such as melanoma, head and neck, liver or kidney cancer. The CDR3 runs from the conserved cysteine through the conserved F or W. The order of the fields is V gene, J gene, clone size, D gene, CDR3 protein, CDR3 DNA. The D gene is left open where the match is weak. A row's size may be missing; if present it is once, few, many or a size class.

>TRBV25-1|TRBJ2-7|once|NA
CASRGDSDEQYF
TGTGCCAGCAGGGGTGACAGCGACGAGCAGTACTTC
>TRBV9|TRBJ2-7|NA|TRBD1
CASSERDSTYEQYF
TGTGCCAGCAGCGAAAGGGACAGTACCTACGAGCAGTACTTC
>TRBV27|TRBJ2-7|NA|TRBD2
CASSLERDGREQYF
TGTGCCAGCAGTTTAGAGCGGGATGGTCGCGAGCAGTACTTC
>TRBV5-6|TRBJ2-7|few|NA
CASSSSVEQYF
TGTGCCAGCAGCTCTTCGGTGGAGCAGTACTTC
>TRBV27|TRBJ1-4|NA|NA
CASSLAGDEKLFF
TGTGCCAGCAGTTTGGCGGGGGACGAAAAACTGTTTTTT
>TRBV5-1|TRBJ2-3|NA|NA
CASSLVLATDTQYF
TGCGCCAGCAGCTTGGTTTTGGCCACAGATACGCAGTATTTT
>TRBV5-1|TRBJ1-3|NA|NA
CASSLDGNTIYF
TGCGCCAGCAGCCTTGATGGAAACACCATATATTTT
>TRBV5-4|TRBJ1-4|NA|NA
CASSLGAVQEKLFF
TGTGCCAGCAGCTTGGGGGCCGTACAAGAAAAACTGTTTTTT
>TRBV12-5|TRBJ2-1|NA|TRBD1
CASGPGTGIVYNEQFF
TGTGCTAGTGGTCCCGGGACAGGGATCGTCTACAATGAGCAGTTCTTC
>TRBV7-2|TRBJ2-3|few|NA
CASSIPLFVGGTDTQYF
TGTGCCAGCAGCATCCCCCTTTTCGTTGGGGGGACAGATACGCAGTATTTT
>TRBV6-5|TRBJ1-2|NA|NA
CASAQSQNYGYTF
TGTGCCAGCGCCCAGAGTCAAAACTATGGCTACACCTTC
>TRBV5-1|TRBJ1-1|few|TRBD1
CASTGTGTEAFF
TGCGCCAGCACCGGGACAGGGACTGAAGCTTTCTTT
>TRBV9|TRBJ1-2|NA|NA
CASSVIPEPYMGGGYTF
TGTGCCAGCAGCGTAATCCCGGAGCCGTACATGGGGGGTGGCTACACCTTC
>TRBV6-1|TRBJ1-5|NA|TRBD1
CASSEEFTGGHF
TGTGCCAGCAGTGAAGAGTTCACAGGGGGGCATTTT
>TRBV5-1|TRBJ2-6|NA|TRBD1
CASSLVTGTFSGANVLTF
TGCGCCAGCAGCTTGGTGACAGGGACCTTCTCTGGGGCCAACGTCCTGACTTTC
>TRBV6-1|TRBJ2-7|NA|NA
CASQSSYEQYF
TGTGCCAGCCAAAGCTCCTACGAGCAGTACTTC
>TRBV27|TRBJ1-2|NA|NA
CASSYARNYGYTF
TGTGCCAGCAGTTATGCCAGAAACTATGGCTACACCTTC
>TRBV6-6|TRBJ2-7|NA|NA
CASSYSAFNEQYF
TGTGCCAGCAGTTACTCAGCTTTTAACGAGCAGTACTTC
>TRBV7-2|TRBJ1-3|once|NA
CASSLSSNSGNTIYF
TGTGCCAGCAGCCTTTCCTCAAACTCTGGAAACACCATATATTTT
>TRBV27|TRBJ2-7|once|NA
CASSYERVSDEQYF
TGTGCCAGCAGTTATGAGAGGGTATCAGACGAGCAGTACTTC
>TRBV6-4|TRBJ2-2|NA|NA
CAALCSGDSDTGELFF
TGTGCCGCCTTGTGTAGCGGAGATTCGGACACCGGGGAGCTGTTTTTT
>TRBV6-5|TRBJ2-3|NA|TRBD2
CASSYQGGGDTQYF
TGTGCCAGCAGTTACCAGGGCGGGGGGGATACGCAGTATTTT
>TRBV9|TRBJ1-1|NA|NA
CASSARQGTEAFF
TGTGCCAGCAGCGCACGCCAGGGGACTGAAGCTTTCTTT
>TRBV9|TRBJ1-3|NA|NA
CASSVGVSGNTIYF
TGTGCCAGCAGCGTAGGGGTCTCTGGAAACACCATATATTTT
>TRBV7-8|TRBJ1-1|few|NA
CASSSLIEAFF
TGTGCCAGCAGCTCACTAATTGAAGCTTTCTTT
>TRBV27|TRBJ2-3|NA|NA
CASSLQGLADTQYF
TGTGCCAGCAGTTTGCAGGGTCTAGCAGATACGCAGTATTTT
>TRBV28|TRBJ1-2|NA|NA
CASRMDSELYGYTF
TGTGCCAGCAGAATGGACAGCGAACTTTATGGCTACACCTTC
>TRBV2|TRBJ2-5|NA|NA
CASRNPGRDQETQYF
TGTGCCAGCCGAAATCCTGGGCGCGACCAAGAGACCCAGTACTTC
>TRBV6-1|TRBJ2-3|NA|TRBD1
CASSERTGTDTQYF
TGTGCCAGCAGTGAAAGGACAGGGACAGATACGCAGTATTTT
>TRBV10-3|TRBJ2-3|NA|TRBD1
CATRQGVSTDTQYF
TGTGCCACGCGACAGGGGGTGAGCACAGATACGCAGTATTTT
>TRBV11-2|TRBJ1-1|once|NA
CASSLDPRGSPEAFF
TGTGCCAGCAGCTTAGATCCACGAGGGAGCCCTGAAGCTTTCTTT
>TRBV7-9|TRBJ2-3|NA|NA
CASSLRGRARDTQYF
TGTGCCAGCAGTCTTAGGGGGAGGGCCCGAGATACGCAGTATTTT
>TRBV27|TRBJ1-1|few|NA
CASSLYGLNTEAFF
TGTGCCAGCAGTTTATATGGACTGAACACTGAAGCTTTCTTT
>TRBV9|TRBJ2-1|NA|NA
CASSALGEQFF
TGTGCCAGCAGCGCCCTGGGTGAGCAGTTCTTC
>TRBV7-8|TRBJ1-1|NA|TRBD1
CASSPETGRAEAFF
TGTGCCAGCAGCCCGGAGACAGGGAGGGCTGAAGCTTTCTTT
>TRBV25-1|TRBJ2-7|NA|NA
CASSEGSYEQYF
TGTGCCAGCAGTGAAGGCTCCTACGAGCAGTACTTC
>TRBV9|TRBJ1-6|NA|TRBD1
CASSVGYRGSNSPLHF
TGTGCCAGCAGCGTAGGGTACAGGGGGAGTAATTCACCCCTCCACTTT
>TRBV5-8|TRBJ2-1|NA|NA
CASSPVRGTLRDEQFF
TGTGCCAGCAGTCCTGTTCGCGGGACGTTAAGGGATGAGCAGTTCTTC
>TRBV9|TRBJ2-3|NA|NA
CASSNGGADTQYF
TGTGCCAGCAGCAACGGAGGCGCAGATACGCAGTATTTT
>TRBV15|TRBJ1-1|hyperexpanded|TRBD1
CATSREGQANTEAFF
TGTGCCACCAGCAGAGAGGGACAGGCGAACACTGAAGCTTTCTTT